These T cell receptor beta chains were read from a single sample in a study of regulatory T cells in long-lasting Graves disease. MiXCR, applied by TCRdb to the multiplex PCR reads, yields one record per CDR3 protein. Of about 660,000 distinct CDR3 sequences in the sample, approximately 31% are singletons; the top ten hold around 42%. Sequenced material: peripheral blood mononuclear cells (PBMCs), taken when the disease was refractory, from a patient treated with antithyroid drugs. The source is a female donor with Graves disease. CDR3s include the opening cysteine and the closing phenylalanine or tryptophan. A D gene is named only where the DNA matches it firmly. Expanded clones get a size class; other rows say once, few or many, or leave the size out.

CDR3aa | CDR3nt | abundance | d_gene | j_gene | v_gene
CASSEARQGSPQHF | TGTGCCAGCAGTGAAGCAAGACAGGGTTCGCCCCAGCATTTT | - | TRBD1 | TRBJ1-5 | TRBV2
CASSRRQGAEAFF | TGTGCCAGCAGTCGCCGACAGGGGGCTGAAGCTTTCTTT | many | TRBD1 | TRBJ1-1 | TRBV12-3/TRBV12-4
CSVVPPGGVVNTEAFF | TGCAGCGTTGTACCACCGGGAGGGGTCGTGAACACTGAAGCTTTCTTT | - | - | TRBJ1-1 | TRBV29-1
CASSARQGRTEAFF | TGTGCCAGCAGTGCACGACAGGGGAGGACTGAAGCTTTCTTT | - | TRBD1 | TRBJ1-1 | TRBV12-3/TRBV12-4
CASSLARSYEQYF | TGCGCCAGCAGCTTGGCCCGTTCCTACGAGCAGTACTTC | many | - | TRBJ2-7 | TRBV5-1
CASSLGTGQGYEQYF | TGTGCCAGCAGCTTAGGTACGGGACAGGGCTACGAGCAGTACTTC | - | TRBD1 | TRBJ2-7 | TRBV7-2
CASSGNGLLNTEAFF | TGTGCCAGCAGTGGGAATGGGCTCCTGAACACTGAAGCTTTCTTT | - | - | TRBJ1-1 | TRBV2
CASSSHPSPADTQYF | TGTGCCAGCAGCTCCCACCCCTCCCCTGCAGATACGCAGTATTTT | - | - | TRBJ2-3 | TRBV9
CASRSSAGPQHF | TGTGCCAGTAGATCCTCGGCGGGGCCCCAGCATTTT | - | - | TRBJ1-5 | TRBV19
CASSLRQHQSPLHF | TGTGCCAGCAGCCTACGACAGCACCAATCACCCCTCCACTTT | few | - | TRBJ1-6 | TRBV3-1
CASSLGGSVGETQYF | TGTGCCAGCAGCTTGGGCGGGAGCGTTGGAGAGACCCAGTACTTC | - | TRBD2 | TRBJ2-5 | TRBV7-9
CASSFDRLRKQYF | TGTGCCAGCAGCTTTGACAGACTACGGAAGCAGTACTTC | few | - | TRBJ2-7 | TRBV7-9
CASSWYGRDNSPLHF | TGTGCCAGCAGCTGGTACGGGAGGGACAATTCACCCCTCCACTTT | - | - | TRBJ1-6 | TRBV27
CASNEDTYNEQFF | TGTGCCAGTAATGAAGACACCTACAATGAGCAGTTCTTC | - | - | TRBJ2-1 | TRBV18
CSAETGLAESPLHF | TGCAGTGCTGAGACAGGGCTTGCGGAGTCACCCCTCCACTTT | - | TRBD1 | TRBJ1-6 | TRBV20-1
CASSQELAVFYEQYF | TGTGCCAGCAGCCAAGAACTAGCGGTTTTCTACGAGCAGTACTTC | - | TRBD2 | TRBJ2-7 | TRBV7-9
CASSNSGNTIYF | TGTGCCAGCAGTAACTCTGGAAACACCATATATTTT | many | - | TRBJ1-3 | TRBV7-6
CASSVSSAGHNEQFF | TGTGCCAGCAGCGTCTCTAGCGCGGGTCACAATGAGCAGTTCTTC | - | - | TRBJ2-1 | TRBV9
CASSYGTGTGSSYEQYF | TGTGCCAGCAGCTACGGGACTGGGACAGGGTCGAGTTACGAGCAGTACTTC | - | TRBD1 | TRBJ2-7 | TRBV11-2
CASRIEVNTEAFF | TGTGCCAGCAGGATTGAAGTGAACACTGAAGCTTTCTTT | many | - | TRBJ1-1 | TRBV2
CASSDDRARTEAFF | TGTGCCAGCAGTGATGACAGGGCGAGGACTGAAGCTTTCTTT | few | TRBD1 | TRBJ1-1 | TRBV6-1
CASSPPTGGNEKLFF | TGTGCCAGCAGTCCCCCGACAGGCGGTAATGAAAAACTGTTTTTT | - | - | TRBJ1-4 | TRBV9
CASRRGARGYTF | TGTGCCAGCAGGAGGGGGGCCCGGGGCTACACCTTC | - | - | TRBJ1-2 | TRBV27
CASSEALGGGQPQHF | TGTGCCAGCAGTGAAGCGCTGGGCGGCGGGCAGCCCCAGCATTTT | - | - | TRBJ1-5 | TRBV6-1
CASSPFRRTGELFF | TGTGCCAGCAGCCCCTTCCGTAGGACCGGGGAGCTGTTTTTT | few | - | TRBJ2-2 | TRBV3-1
CASSLTGRSNQPQHF | TGTGCCAGCAGCCTGACAGGGAGGAGCAATCAGCCCCAGCATTTT | - | TRBD1 | TRBJ1-5 | TRBV12-3/TRBV12-4
CASSLGQGLEQYF | TGTGCCAGCAGTTTAGGACAGGGCCTCGAGCAGTACTTC | many | TRBD1 | TRBJ2-7 | TRBV27
CASRSQGDLGEAFF | TGTGCCAGCAGGTCCCAGGGGGATCTTGGTGAAGCTTTCTTT | many | TRBD1 | TRBJ1-1 | TRBV2
CASSDWVNTEAFF | TGTGCCAGCAGTGATTGGGTGAACACTGAAGCTTTCTTT | many | - | TRBJ1-1 | TRBV2
CSARRRSYGYTF | TGCAGTGCTAGACGAAGGTCCTATGGCTACACCTTC | - | - | TRBJ1-2 | TRBV20-1
CAWGPLRPGNSPLHF | TGTGCCTGGGGCCCGTTAAGGCCCGGGAATTCACCCCTCCACTTT | - | - | TRBJ1-6 | TRBV30
CASSTGLAEQFF | TGTGCCAGTAGTACAGGACTAGCGGAGCAGTTCTTC | few | TRBD2 | TRBJ2-1 | TRBV19
CASSSSPGYEQYF | TGTGCCAGCAGCTCTTCCCCAGGCTACGAGCAGTACTTC | many | - | TRBJ2-7 | TRBV7-2
CASSSYIAPYEQYF | TGTGCCAGCAGCTCCTATATAGCGCCCTACGAGCAGTACTTC | - | - | TRBJ2-7 | TRBV7-9
CASRLGQGEDQPQHF | TGTGCCAGCAGGCTGGGACAGGGGGAGGATCAGCCCCAGCATTTT | - | TRBD1 | TRBJ1-5 | TRBV2
CATSRPTGGLGETQYF | TGTGCCACCAGCAGACCCACAGGGGGATTGGGAGAGACCCAGTACTTC | - | TRBD1 | TRBJ2-5 | TRBV15
CASSHKTEAFF | TGTGCCAGCAGCCATAAGACTGAAGCTTTCTTT | - | - | TRBJ1-1 | TRBV3-1
CASSSGQSVGYTF | TGTGCCAGCAGTTCGGGGCAGAGCGTTGGCTACACCTTC | many | - | TRBJ1-2 | TRBV6-5
CASSLVFRESQPQHF | TGTGCCAGCAGTTTGGTTTTCAGGGAAAGTCAGCCCCAGCATTTT | - | - | TRBJ1-5 | TRBV27
CASSGDSPIYEATEAFF | TGTGCCAGTAGTGGAGACAGTCCCATTTACGAGGCCACTGAAGCTTTCTTT | - | - | TRBJ1-1 | TRBV19
CSARVAASTDTQYF | TGCAGTGCTAGGGTAGCGGCCTCCACAGATACGCAGTATTTT | - | - | TRBJ2-3 | TRBV20-1
CAIRDLGETQYF | TGTGCCATCAGGGACTTAGGAGAGACCCAGTACTTC | few | - | TRBJ2-5 | TRBV10-3